A single sample is the source of the 12 T cell receptor beta chains below, sequenced in a study of T cells in localized non-small cell lung cancer. The data were produced by immunoSEQ multiplex PCR, yet TCRdb's version contains in-frame clones alone and is incomplete. This table holds roughly 2,400 clones, approximately 25% found once. This specimen was lung tumor tissue, taken before any cancer treatment. These receptors were collected from a female donor of 60 years or more with stage I lung adenocarcinoma.

The gene calls are TRBV30 and TRBJ1-1; the D gene is possibly TRBD1 (6 bases). CDR3 length: 12 residues. The germline V and J ends were trimmed by 7 bases and 4 bases, with 13 bases remaining between them. Germline V gene sequence: CDR1 GTSNPN, CDR2 SVGIG (reference sequence). The CDR3 bases are TGTGCCTCAAACAGGGCTACCACTGAAGCTTTCTTT. Amino acids: CASNRATTEAFF.

V usage is TRBV19 and J usage is TRBJ2-5; 7 positions match TRBD1. The CDR3 length is 16 residues. Looked up from germline, CDR1 is LNHDA and CDR2 is SQIVND (reference sequence). Germline trimming cut 6 bases from V and 4 bases from J; bases unmatched to any gene: 14. CDR3 residues: CASSPRGRAGGETQYF. CDR3 nucleotides: TGTGCCAGTAGCCCCAGGGGACGGGCAGGGGGAGAGACCCAGTACTTC.

By proportion, this clone is large (0.1 to 1%). The chain combines TRBV11-3 with TRBJ1-1; D possibly corresponds to TRBD1 (6 bases). Between the trimmed V and J ends, which lost 3 bases and 4 bases, there was a span of 12 bases. The germline gives CDR1 SGHNT, CDR2 YENEEA. The CDR3 extends over 14 amino acids. Here the CDR3 DNA reads TGTGCCAGCAGCTTGGCCGGACAGTTCACTGAAGCTTTCTTT. It codes for CASSLAGQFTEAFF.

This chain links TRBV11-3 with TRBJ1-1; D gene ambiguous. The CDR3 totals 14 residues. Deletions cut 0 bases from V and 8 bases from J, with 13 bases between. Germline V gene data show CDR1 as SGHNT and CDR2 as YENEEA. CDR3 DNA: TGTGCCAGCAGCTTAGAGACAAGTTCGGGGGAAGCTTTCTTT. The encoded protein is CASSLETSSGEAFF.

The rearrangement links TRBV18 to TRBJ2-7, with a tentative D call TRBD1 (6 bases). Germline V gene lookup returns CDR1 KGHSH and CDR2 LQKENI. The CDR3 has 15 amino acids. Trimming cost V 3 bases and J 2 bases, with 14 bases left between them. For the CDR3, the DNA is TGTGCCAGCTCACCTAGATATACAGGGACCTACGAGCAGTACTTC. It specifies CASSPRYTGTYEQYF.

This clone was picked up a small number of times. In DNA, the CDR3 is TGTGCCACCCTTGGGGAGAGCTCCTACGAGCAGTACTTC. Translation: CATLGESSYEQYF. The chain couples TRBV6-8 to TRBJ2-7; weak D call: TRBD2 (5 bases). The CDR3 consists of 13 residues. CDR1 MNHGY and CDR2 SAAAGT come from the germline V gene. V was cut by 10 bases and J by 0 bases, with 13 bases left in between.

V usage is TRBV29-1 and J usage is TRBJ1-5; D remains ambiguous. Germline loops: CDR1 SQVTM, CDR2 ANQGSEA. The germline V and J ends were trimmed by 4 bases and 3 bases, with 10 bases remaining between them. The CDR3 spans 13 residues. The CDR3 DNA is TGCAGCGTTGTAGGAGGTAACAATCAGCCCCAGCATTTT. Amino acids: CSVVGGNNQPQHF.

The chain links TRBV30 to TRBJ1-5; D is unresolved. V was shortened by 3 bases and J by 9 bases, with 18 bases between the two germline ends. Germline V CDR1 and CDR2: GTSNPN, SVGIG (reference sequence). The CDR3 is 14 amino acids. CDR3: CAWSPVSESSPQHF. CDR3 nucleotide sequence: TGTGCCTGGAGCCCCGTCTCTGAATCATCGCCCCAGCATTTT.

J is TRBJ2-3 and V is TRBV29-1; D possibly corresponds to TRBD1 (6 bases). Trimming stripped 4 bases from V and 6 bases from J, with 11 bases between. This CDR3 region has 12 residues. CDR1 and CDR2 (germline): SQVTM, ANQGSEA. The CDR3 nucleotides read TGCAGCGTTGGGCAGGGGAGTGATACGCAGTATTTT. Translation gives CSVGQGSDTQYF.

V and J are TRBV19 and TRBJ1-5; 7 nucleotides match TRBD1. This CDR3 comprises 16 residues. The V and J ends lost 5 bases and 4 bases, in that order; junction bases with no gene match: 11. CDR1 LNHDA and CDR2 SQIVND come from the germline V gene (reference sequence). The CDR3 reads CASSPSRQGGNQPQHF. The CDR3 DNA reads TGTGCCAGTAGTCCCTCCAGACAGGGAGGTAATCAGCCCCAGCATTTT.

V and J are TRBV15 and TRBJ2-7, with TRBD1 identical over 8 bases. CDR3 length: 14 residues. Germline lookup yields CDR1 LNHNV and CDR2 YYDKDF (reference sequence). With V trimmed by 0 bases and J by 2 bases, 0 bases remained unmatched. The CDR3 spells CATSRDRGPYEQYF. In nucleotides, the CDR3 is TGTGCCACCAGCAGAGACAGGGGGCCCTACGAGCAGTACTTC.

Relative to its sample, this clone is medium-sized. This sequence joins TRBV11-3 and TRBJ2-7; 7 nucleotides line up with TRBD2. Germline CDR1 reads SGHNT; CDR2 reads YENEEA. The CDR3 is made up of 15 amino acids. The trim removed 5 bases at V and 6 bases at J, leaving 13 bases unmatched. This CDR3 reads CASSPRLGGGGEQYF. The DNA for the CDR3 is TGTGCCAGCAGCCCCCGACTGGGGGGGGGTGGCGAGCAGTACTTC.